This T cell receptor (beta chain) came from a study of cytomegalovirus exposure and HLA in healthy donors. The PCR contained 60 Vbeta and 13 Jbeta primers. TCRdb keeps only in-frame clones here, not all; method: immunoSEQ multiplex PCR. The table records approximately 250,000 clones, approximately 84% of them present only once. Germline V lookup: CDR1 LNHDA, CDR2 SQIVND (reference sequence). Trimming cost V 1 base and J 5 bases, with 12 bases left between them. The CDR3 has 15 amino acids. The origin of this receptor is a girl aged 2 to 9 in good health and CMV-seronegative. V usage is TRBV19 and J usage is TRBJ2-1; D might be TRBD1 (6 bases). The source material was PBMCs. DNA for the CDR3: TGTGCCAGTAGTATAGCCCAAGGGGGACACAATGAGCAGTTCTTC. Translation gives CASSIAQGGHNEQFF.